This record looks at one T cell receptor beta chain sequence and its context. Its matching antigen is unknown. Molecular barcoding with unique molecular identifiers was used for the TCRbeta library. TCRdb called the PCR reads again in MiXCR, with one record for every CDR3 protein. The data show roughly 570,000 distinct CDR3 sequences, with 25% to 30% seen just once and 35% to 40% held by the top ten. The source of the sample is a study of T-cell reconstitution after alpha-beta-depleted transplantation in children. Findings and caveats of the study: One year post-transplant, T-cell counts and diversity were largely derived from T cells produced anew. Reportedly, only several hundred clones from non-depleted graft cells drove alpha-beta T-cell counts at about two months. Diversity of TCRbeta at day 60 was high in some patients, arising from surviving recipient T cells and thymic progenitors.

This TCR derives from a boy less than two years old with Wiskott-Aldrich syndrome, due to receive a stem cell transplant. The source material was PBMCs, sampled before TCRalphabeta/CD19-depleted stem cell transplant.

The CDR3 sequence: CASSSGLAGVGTGELFF. DNA of the CDR3: TGCGCCAGCAGCTCGGGACTAGCGGGAGTAGGAACCGGGGAGCTGTTTTTT. The chain joins TRBV5-1 to TRBJ2-2, with 14 bases matching TRBD2. Germline V gives CDR1 SGHRS, CDR2 YFSETQ. J lost 5 bases, V lost 3 bases, and 6 bases had no gene match. The CDR3 is 17 residues long.